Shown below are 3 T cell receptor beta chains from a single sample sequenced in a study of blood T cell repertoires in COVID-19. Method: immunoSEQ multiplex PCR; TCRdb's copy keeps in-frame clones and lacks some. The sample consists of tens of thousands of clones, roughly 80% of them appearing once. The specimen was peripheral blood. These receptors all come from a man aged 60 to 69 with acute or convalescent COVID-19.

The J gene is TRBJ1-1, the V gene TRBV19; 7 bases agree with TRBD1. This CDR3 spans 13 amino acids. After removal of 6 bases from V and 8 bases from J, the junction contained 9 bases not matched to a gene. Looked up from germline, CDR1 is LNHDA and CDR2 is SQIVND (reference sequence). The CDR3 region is CASRTGTAAEAFF. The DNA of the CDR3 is TGTGCCAGTAGAACCGGGACAGCTGCCGAAGCTTTCTTT.

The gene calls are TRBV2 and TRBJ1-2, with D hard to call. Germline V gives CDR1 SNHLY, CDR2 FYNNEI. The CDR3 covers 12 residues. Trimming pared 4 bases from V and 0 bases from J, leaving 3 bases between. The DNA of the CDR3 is TGTGCCAGCAGTGTTACTAACTATGGCTACACCTTC. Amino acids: CASSVTNYGYTF.

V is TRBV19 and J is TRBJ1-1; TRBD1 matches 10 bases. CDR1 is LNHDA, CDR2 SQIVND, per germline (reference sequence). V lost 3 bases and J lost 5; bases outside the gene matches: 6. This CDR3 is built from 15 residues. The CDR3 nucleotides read TGTGCCAGTAGTATCCGGACAGGGGGAAGGACTGAAGCTTTCTTT. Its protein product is CASSIRTGGRTEAFF.